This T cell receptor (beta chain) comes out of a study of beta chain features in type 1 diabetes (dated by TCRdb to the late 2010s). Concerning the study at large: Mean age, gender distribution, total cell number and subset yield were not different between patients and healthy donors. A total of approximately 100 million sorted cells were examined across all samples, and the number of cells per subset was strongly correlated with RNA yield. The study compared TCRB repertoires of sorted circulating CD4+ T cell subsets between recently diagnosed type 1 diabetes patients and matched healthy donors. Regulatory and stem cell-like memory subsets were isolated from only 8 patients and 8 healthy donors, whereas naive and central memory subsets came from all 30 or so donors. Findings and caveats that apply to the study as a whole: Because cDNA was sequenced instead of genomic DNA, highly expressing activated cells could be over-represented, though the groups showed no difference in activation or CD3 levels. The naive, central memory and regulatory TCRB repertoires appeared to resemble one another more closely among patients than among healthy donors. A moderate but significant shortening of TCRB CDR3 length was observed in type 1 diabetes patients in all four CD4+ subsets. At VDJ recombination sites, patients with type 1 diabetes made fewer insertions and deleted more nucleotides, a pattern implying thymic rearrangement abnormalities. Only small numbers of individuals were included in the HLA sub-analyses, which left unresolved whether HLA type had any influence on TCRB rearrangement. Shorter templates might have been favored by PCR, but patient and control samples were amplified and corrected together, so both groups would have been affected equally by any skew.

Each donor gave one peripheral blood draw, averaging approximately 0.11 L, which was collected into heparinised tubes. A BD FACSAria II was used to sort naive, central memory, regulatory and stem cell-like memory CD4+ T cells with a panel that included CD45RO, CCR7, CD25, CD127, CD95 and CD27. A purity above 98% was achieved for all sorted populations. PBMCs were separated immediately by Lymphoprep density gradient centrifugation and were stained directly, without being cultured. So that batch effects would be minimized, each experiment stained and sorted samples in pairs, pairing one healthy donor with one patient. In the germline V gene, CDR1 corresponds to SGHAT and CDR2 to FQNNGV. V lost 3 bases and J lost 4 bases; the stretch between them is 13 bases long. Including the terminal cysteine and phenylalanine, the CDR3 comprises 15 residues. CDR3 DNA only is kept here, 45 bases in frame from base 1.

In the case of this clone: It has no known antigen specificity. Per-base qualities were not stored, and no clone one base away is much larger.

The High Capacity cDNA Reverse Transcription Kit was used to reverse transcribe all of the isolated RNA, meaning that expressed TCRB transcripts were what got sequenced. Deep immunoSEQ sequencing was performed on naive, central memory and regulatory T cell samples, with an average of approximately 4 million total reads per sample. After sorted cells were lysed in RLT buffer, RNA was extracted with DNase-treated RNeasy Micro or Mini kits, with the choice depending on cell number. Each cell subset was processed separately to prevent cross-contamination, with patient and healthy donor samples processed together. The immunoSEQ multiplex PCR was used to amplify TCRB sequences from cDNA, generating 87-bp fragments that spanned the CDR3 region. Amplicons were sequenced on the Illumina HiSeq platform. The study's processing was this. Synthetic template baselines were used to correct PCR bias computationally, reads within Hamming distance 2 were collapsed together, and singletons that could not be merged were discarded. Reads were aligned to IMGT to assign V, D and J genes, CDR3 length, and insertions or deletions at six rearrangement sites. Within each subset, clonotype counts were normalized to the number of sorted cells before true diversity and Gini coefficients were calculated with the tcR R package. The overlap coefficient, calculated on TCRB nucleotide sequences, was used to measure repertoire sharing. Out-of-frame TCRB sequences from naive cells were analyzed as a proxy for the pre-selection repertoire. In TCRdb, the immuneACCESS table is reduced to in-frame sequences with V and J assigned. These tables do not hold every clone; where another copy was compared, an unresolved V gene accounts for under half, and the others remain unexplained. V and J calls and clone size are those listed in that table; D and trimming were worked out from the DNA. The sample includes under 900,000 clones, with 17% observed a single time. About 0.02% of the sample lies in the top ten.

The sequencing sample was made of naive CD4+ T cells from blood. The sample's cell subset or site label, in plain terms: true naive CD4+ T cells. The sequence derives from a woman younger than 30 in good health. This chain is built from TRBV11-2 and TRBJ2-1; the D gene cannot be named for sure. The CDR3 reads CASSFSPLGYNEQFF. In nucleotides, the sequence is TGTGCCAGCAGCTTTTCCCCCTTGGGGTACAATGAGCAGTTCTTC.